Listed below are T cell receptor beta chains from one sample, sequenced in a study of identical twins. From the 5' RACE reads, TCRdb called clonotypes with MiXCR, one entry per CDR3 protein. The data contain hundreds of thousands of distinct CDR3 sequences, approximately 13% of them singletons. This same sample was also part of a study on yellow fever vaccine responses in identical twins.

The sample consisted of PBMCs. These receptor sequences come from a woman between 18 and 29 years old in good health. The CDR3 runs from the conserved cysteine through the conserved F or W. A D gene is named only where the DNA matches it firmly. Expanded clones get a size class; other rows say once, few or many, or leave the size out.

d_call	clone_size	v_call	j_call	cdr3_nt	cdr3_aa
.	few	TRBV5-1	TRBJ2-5	TGCGCCAGCAGCTTGGTAGGCTCCTACCAAGAGACCCAGTACTTC	CASSLVGSYQETQYF
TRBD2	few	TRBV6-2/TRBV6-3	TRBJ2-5	TGTGCCAGCAGTTACGGGAGGGCGGTCTCTCGGGAGACCCAGTACTTC	CASSYGRAVSRETQYF
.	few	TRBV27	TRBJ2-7	TGTGCCAGCAGTTTTCCAGGGGGGCAACAGTACTTC	CASSFPGGQQYF
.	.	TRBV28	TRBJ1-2	TGTGCCAGTAGACCGACCAGTAAATTTGCTGGCTACACCTTC	CASRPTSKFAGYTF
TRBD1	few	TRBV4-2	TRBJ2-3	TGTGCCAGCAGCTTAAACGACAGGGGTAGCACAGATACGCAGTATTTT	CASSLNDRGSTDTQYF
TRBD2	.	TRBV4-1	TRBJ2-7	TGCGCCAGCAGCCAGCCCGGGAGGCCCCCTTACGAGCAGTACTTC	CASSQPGRPPYEQYF
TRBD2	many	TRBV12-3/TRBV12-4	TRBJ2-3	TGTGCCAGCAGTCCAAGACTAGCGGGAGATTCAGATACGCAGTATTTT	CASSPRLAGDSDTQYF
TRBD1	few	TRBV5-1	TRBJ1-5	TGCGCCAGCAGCTTGGACGGACAGGGGGGCAATCAGCCCCAGCATTTT	CASSLDGQGGNQPQHF
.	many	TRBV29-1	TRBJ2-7	TGCAGCGTTTATGGTTATGGGGAGGAGCAGTACTTC	CSVYGYGEEQYF
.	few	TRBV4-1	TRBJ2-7	TGCGCCAGCAGCCAAACCCTATTCCAGGGCGACGAGCAGTACTTC	CASSQTLFQGDEQYF
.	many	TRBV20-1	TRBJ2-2	TGCAGTGCCCGGAGCTATAGTGTCGCCGGGGAGCTGTTTTTT	CSARSYSVAGELFF
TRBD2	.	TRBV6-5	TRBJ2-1	TGTGCCAGCAGTTACCGCGGGACTAGTCTTGCGGATGAGCAGTTCTTC	CASSYRGTSLADEQFF
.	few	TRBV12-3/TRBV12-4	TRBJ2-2	TGTGCCAGCAGTTTAAATGCAGGATTAAACACCGGGGAGCTGTTTTTT	CASSLNAGLNTGELFF
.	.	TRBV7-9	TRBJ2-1	TGTGCCAGCACCCTAGGGGAAGTTACCTACTACAATGAGCAGTTCTTC	CASTLGEVTYYNEQFF
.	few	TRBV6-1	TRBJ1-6	TGTGCCAGCAGAGTACCCGACAGGAGTAATTCACCCCTCCACTTT	CASRVPDRSNSPLHF
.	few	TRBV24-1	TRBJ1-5	TGTGCCACCAGTGATCCCAGACAGGCCAATCAGCCCCAGCATTTT	CATSDPRQANQPQHF
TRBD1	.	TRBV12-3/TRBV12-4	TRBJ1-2	TGTGCCAGCAGTTTTTTGGGACAGAGCTATGGCTACACCTTC	CASSFLGQSYGYTF
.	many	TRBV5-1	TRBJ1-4	TGCGCCAGCAGCGCGGGGGGAGCAACTAATGAAAAACTGTTTTTT	CASSAGGATNEKLFF
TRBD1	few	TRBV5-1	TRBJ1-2	TGCGCCAGCAGCTTGGAGGCAGGGGGCTTTGGCTACACCTTC	CASSLEAGGFGYTF
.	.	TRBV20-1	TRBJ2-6	TGCAGTGCTTCATCGGGGACCCGCTCTGGGGCCAACGTCCTGACTTTC	CSASSGTRSGANVLTF
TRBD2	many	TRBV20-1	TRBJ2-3	TGCAGTGCAAAGGGGACTAGCGGCACAGATACGCAGTATTTT	CSAKGTSGTDTQYF
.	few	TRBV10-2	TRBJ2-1	TGCGCCAGCAGTGAAGGGATTTTCGGTGAGCAGTTCTTC	CASSEGIFGEQFF
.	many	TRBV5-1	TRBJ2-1	TGCGCCAGCAGCTTGGGACGGGAGTACTACAATGAGCAGTTCTTC	CASSLGREYYNEQFF